The 4 T cell receptor beta chains below were found in one sample sequenced in a study of blood T cell repertoires in COVID-19. Generated by immunoSEQ multiplex PCR, the TCRdb table keeps only in-frame clones and is missing some. The table shows about 310,000 clones, with about 90% occurring only once. The specimen sequenced was PBMCs or T cells enriched from blood (not recorded which). These receptors were obtained from a young woman with acute COVID-19.

J is TRBJ1-2 and V is TRBV5-6; 8 bases are shared with TRBD1. The CDR3 consists of 17 residues. Germline lookup yields CDR1 SGHDT and CDR2 YYEEEE. V shed 3 bases and J 5 bases; nucleotides not matched to a gene: 15. The DNA for the CDR3 is TGTGCCAGCAGCTCTGGGGGGTGGCGGACAGGGCCATATGGCTACACCTTC. The encoded protein is CASSSGGWRTGPYGYTF.

This clone was observed a few times. This chain connects TRBV2 to TRBJ2-2; 9 bases match TRBD2. The CDR3 runs 17 residues. Germline V gives CDR1 SNHLY, CDR2 FYNNEI. J lost 4 bases, V lost 4 bases, and 10 bases had no gene match. CDR3 in DNA: TGTGCCAGCAGTGGAAATAGCGGGGGAGGCAGCACCGGGGAGCTGTTTTTT. Protein: CASSGNSGGGSTGELFF.

V is TRBV11-2 and J is TRBJ2-5; TRBD2 is a possible D gene (6 bases). The germline gives CDR1 SGHAT, CDR2 FQNNGV. Trimming cost V 3 bases and J 5 bases, with 22 bases left between them. This CDR3 comprises 17 residues. CDR3 nucleotide sequence: TGTGCCAGCAGCTTCAGTAGGGCCAGGGACTTGCGGGAGACCCAGTACTTC. This encodes CASSFSRARDLRETQYF.

This chain links TRBV6-2 or TRBV6-3 with TRBJ2-1; D not resolved. CDR3 length: 12 residues. V was trimmed by 5 bases and J by 7 bases, leaving 9 bases between them. CDR1 is MNHEY, CDR2 SVGEGT, per germline. DNA for the CDR3: TGTGCCAGCAGTGGAGATTTGAATGAGCAGTTCTTC. Amino acids: CASSGDLNEQFF.